These 31 T cell receptor beta chains were sequenced from one sample in a study of T-cell reconstitution after alpha-beta-depleted transplantation in children. Preparation of the TCRbeta library was carried out with unique molecular identifiers. Each CDR3 protein gets one entry after TCRdb re-called the PCR reads with MiXCR. The repertoire holds over 400,000 distinct CDR3 sequences, with roughly two fifths as singletons. Sequenced here: PBMCs, sampled before TCRalphabeta/CD19-depleted stem cell transplant. The receptors derive from a girl aged 2 to 10 with aplastic anemia, due to receive a stem cell transplant.

This clonotype showed up just once. The chain is built from TRBV27 and TRBJ2-5; D perhaps matches TRBD2 (6 bases). This CDR3 spans 16 amino acids. Trimming stripped 2 bases from V and 2 bases from J, with 15 bases between. CDR1 MNHEY and CDR2 SMNVEV come from the germline V gene (reference sequence). CDR3 sequence (DNA): TGTGCCAGCAGTTTACGGACCGGGAGCGGACAAGAGACCCAGTACTTC. Amino acids: CASSLRTGSGQETQYF.

The CDR3: CASLEQGNYGYTF. CDR3 nucleotide sequence: TGCGCCAGCTTGGAACAGGGGAACTATGGCTACACCTTC. The rearrangement links TRBV5-1 to TRBJ1-2, with TRBD1 matching 7 bases. Per germline, CDR1 SGHRS and CDR2 YFSETQ. Unmatched junction bases numbered 5, after V lost 7 bases and J lost 2 bases. This CDR3 spans 13 amino acids.

The chain has TRBV7-8 and TRBJ2-1, with 9 bases fitting TRBD2. The CDR3 length is 14 residues. V lost 5 bases to trimming and J lost 7 bases; unmatched junction nucleotides: 6. Per the germline V gene, CDR1 is SGHVS and CDR2 is FQNEAQ. Here the CDR3 reads CASSGIAGVNEQFF. CDR3 bases: TGTGCCAGCAGCGGTATAGCGGGAGTGAATGAGCAGTTCTTC.

This clonotype was seen only a few times. This sequence joins TRBV30 and TRBJ2-7; D not resolved. Germline loops: CDR1 GTSNPN, CDR2 SVGIG (reference sequence). The CDR3 is 12 amino acids. Trimming took off 0 bases at V and 2 bases at J, with 5 bases between the two ends. CDR3 sequence (DNA): TGTGCCTGGAGTGTAAAAACCTACGAGCAGTACTTC. It yields the protein CAWSVKTYEQYF.

This clonotype was observed once. The chain couples TRBV28 to TRBJ1-2; the D gene is possibly TRBD1 (6 bases). This CDR3 comprises 14 residues. Trimming cost V 2 bases and J 4 bases, with 11 bases left between them. Germline V gene sequence: CDR1 MDHEN, CDR2 SYDVKM. The CDR3 region is CASSLRRGTYGYTF. CDR3 in DNA: TGTGCCAGCAGTTTACGCAGGGGCACCTATGGCTACACCTTC.

This clonotype was observed a few times. The J gene is TRBJ2-1, the V gene TRBV28, with 13 positions matching TRBD2. Germline V gives CDR1 MDHEN, CDR2 SYDVKM. The length of the CDR3 is 16 residues. V gave up 4 bases and J gave up 6 bases; unmatched junction bases: 6. CDR3 loop: CASSSPGLAGPNEQFF. For the CDR3, the DNA is TGTGCCAGCAGTTCGCCGGGACTAGCGGGACCCAATGAGCAGTTCTTC.

A word on this clonotype: One end of the junction varies from germline; a read error may be responsible. The V gene is TRBV6-6, the J gene TRBJ1-1; D remains ambiguous. Germline V gene lookup returns CDR1 MNHNY and CDR2 SVGAGI (reference sequence). This CDR3 comprises 13 residues. The CDR3 protein is CASSYKTNTEPFF. DNA of the CDR3: TGTGCCAGCAGTTACAAGACGAACACTGAACCTTTCTTT.

This clonotype was detected many times. J is TRBJ2-2 and V is TRBV5-1, with 12 positions matching TRBD2. Germline V gene sequence: CDR1 SGHRS, CDR2 YFSETQ. Unmatched junction bases numbered 10, after V lost 3 bases and J lost 4 bases. The CDR3 is made up of 18 amino acids. The CDR3 reads CASSSSRTSGTSTGELFF. CDR3 nucleotide sequence: TGCGCCAGCAGCTCCAGCAGGACTAGCGGGACCTCCACCGGGGAGCTGTTTTTT.

The V gene is TRBV5-1, the J gene TRBJ2-1; D ambiguous. From germline, CDR1 is SGHRS and CDR2 YFSETQ. With 0 bases removed from V and 9 bases from J, the gap between germline ends came to 13 bases. The CDR3 totals 14 residues. The CDR3, as DNA: TGCGCCAGCAGCTTGGATTTCTCAGGTAGTGAGCAGTTCTTC. The encoded protein is CASSLDFSGSEQFF.

The V gene is TRBV18, the J gene TRBJ2-1; TRBD2 might be the D (5 bases). With 0 bases removed from V and 2 bases from J, the gap between germline ends came to 11 bases. Germline V gene lookup returns CDR1 KGHSH and CDR2 LQKENI. This CDR3 spans 16 amino acids. The chain's CDR3 is CASSPPGSPTYNEQFF. In DNA, the CDR3 is TGTGCCAGCTCACCACCGGGGAGCCCGACCTACAATGAGCAGTTCTTC.

This clonotype showed up just a few times. This chain joins TRBV27 and TRBJ2-6; D is undetermined. Germline values: CDR1 MNHEY, CDR2 SMNVEV (reference sequence). V lost 8 bases, J lost 0 bases, and 5 bases lay in between. The CDR3 covers 13 residues. The CDR3 loop is CASRISGANVLTF. In nucleotides, the CDR3 is TGTGCCAGCCGCATCTCTGGGGCCAACGTCCTGACTTTC.

This clonotype was seen many times. The chain combines TRBV5-6 with TRBJ2-1; D could derive from TRBD1 or TRBD2 (5 bases each). CDR3 length: 15 residues. V gave up 1 base and J gave up 6 bases, with 14 bases separating them. Germline V gene lookup returns CDR1 SGHDT and CDR2 YYEEEE. CDR3 residues: CASSLTGPVINEQFF. The CDR3 nucleotides are TGTGCCAGCAGCTTGACGGGACCTGTCATCAATGAGCAGTTCTTC.

The rearrangement uses TRBV27 and TRBJ1-5, with TRBD1 matching 8 bases. V gave up 6 bases and J gave up 5 bases; unmatched junction bases: 6. The CDR3 spans 14 residues. From germline, CDR1 is MNHEY and CDR2 SMNVEV (reference sequence). The CDR3 loop reads CASSLQGVDQPQHF. CDR3 in DNA: TGTGCCAGCAGCCTACAGGGGGTTGATCAGCCCCAGCATTTT.

The sample holds a few counts of this clonotype. V is TRBV29-1 and J is TRBJ2-2; possible D gene TRBD1, 6 bases. The CDR3 covers 11 residues. From germline, CDR1 is SQVTM and CDR2 ANQGSEA. Trimming stripped 6 bases from V and 7 bases from J, with 9 bases between. The CDR3 region is CSVRQVGELFF. The CDR3 DNA sequence: TGCAGCGTACGACAGGTCGGGGAGCTGTTTTTT.

This clonotype has more than one count but fewer than ten. The CDR3 coding sequence is TGTGCCAGCAGTACAGGGGCCCAAGAGACCCAGTACTTC. Translating it yields CASSTGAQETQYF. The chain joins TRBV12-3 or TRBV12-4 to TRBJ2-5; 7 bases are shared with TRBD1. V trimming: 5 bases; J trimming: 1 base; junction bases outside the gene matches: 1. The CDR3 has 13 amino acids.

The chain is built from TRBV5-1 and TRBJ2-5; TRBD1 might be the D (5 bases). CDR3 length: 13 residues. In germline, CDR1 is SGHRS, CDR2 YFSETQ. Trimming removed 9 bases from V and 3 bases from J, with 15 bases in between. CDR3 amino acids: CATSRTREETQYF. The CDR3 DNA is TGCGCCACCTCCCGGACACGGGAAGAGACCCAGTACTTC.

This chain joins TRBV2 and TRBJ2-2; 9 bases are a match to TRBD1. Germline trimming cut 4 bases from V and 4 bases from J; bases unmatched to any gene: 7. This CDR3 spans 16 amino acids. Germline CDR1 is SNHLY and CDR2 is FYNNEI. Here the CDR3 DNA reads TGTGCCAGCAGTGTCCCGGGACAGGGACTCACCGGGGAGCTGTTTTTT. Translation: CASSVPGQGLTGELFF.

This clonotype turned up a few times. The CDR3 region has the DNA TGCAGTGCTAGACGGGCAGGGCACTATGGCTACACCTTC. Translation gives CSARRAGHYGYTF. The rearrangement joins TRBV20-1 to TRBJ1-2, with D tentatively TRBD1 (5 bases). The germline V and J ends were trimmed by 2 bases and 3 bases, with 10 bases remaining between them. The CDR3 runs to 13 residues. CDR1 and CDR2 (germline): DFQATT, SNEGSKA (reference sequence).

The chain joins TRBV4-2 to TRBJ1-2, with D possibly matching TRBD1 (5 bases). This CDR3 contains 15 residues. Germline V CDR1 and CDR2: LGHNA, YNFKEQ. V shed 2 bases and J shed 8 bases, with 18 bases lying between them. As DNA, the CDR3 is TGTGCCAGCAGCCAAAAGGACCGGGACCTGGGAGGCTACACCTTC. This gives the protein CASSQKDRDLGGYTF.

V gene TRBV27 combines with J gene TRBJ2-7; 7 bases fit TRBD2. J gave up 6 bases and V 5 bases, and 13 bases lay outside the gene matches. CDR3 size: 15 residues. Germline V CDR1 and CDR2: MNHEY, SMNVEV (reference sequence). The DNA of the CDR3 is TGTGCCAGCAGTCCAAGGCAGCGGGAACTCTCCGAGCAGTACTTC. Its protein product is CASSPRQRELSEQYF.

The chain uses TRBV18 and TRBJ2-7; 7 bases agree with TRBD2. Germline V gene data show CDR1 as KGHSH and CDR2 as LQKENI. This CDR3 is 15 amino acids long. Trimming at V came to 0 bases and at J to 0 bases, leaving 2 bases not matched to a gene. This CDR3 is CASSPPGRASYEQYF. In DNA, the CDR3 is TGTGCCAGCTCACCACCGGGGAGGGCCTCCTACGAGCAGTACTTC.

The rearrangement links TRBV28 to TRBJ1-5; 7 nucleotides align to TRBD1. CDR3 size: 15 residues. V lost 6 bases and J lost 0; bases outside the gene matches: 5. Germline CDR1 reads MDHEN; CDR2 reads SYDVKM. In DNA, the CDR3 is TGTGCCAGCAGGAGGGGGCTGAATAGCAATCAGCCCCAGCATTTT. It specifies CASRRGLNSNQPQHF.

This clonotype was observed a handful of times. The chain carries TRBV20-1 and TRBJ2-7; 7 bases line up with TRBD2. The CDR3 length is 12 residues. Germline assignment: CDR1 DFQATT and CDR2 SNEGSKA (reference sequence). After removal of 3 bases from V and 3 bases from J, the junction contained 2 bases not matched to a gene. CDR3 sequence reads: CSASGLVYEQYF. For the CDR3, the DNA is TGCAGTGCTAGCGGACTAGTCTACGAGCAGTACTTC.

The chain has TRBV12-3 or TRBV12-4 and TRBJ2-1; no firm D call. CDR3 length equals 13 residues. V was clipped by 7 bases and J by 5 bases, with 12 bases between them. As DNA, the CDR3 is TGTGCCAGCACCTTCTTTCGCCACAATGAGCAGTTCTTC. It encodes CASTFFRHNEQFF.

In its sample, this clonotype was seen a few times. The rearrangement uses TRBV6-6 and TRBJ1-2; 8 nucleotides agree with TRBD1. This CDR3 has 12 amino acids. Germline lookup yields CDR1 MNHNY and CDR2 SVGAGI (reference sequence). The V and J ends lost 2 bases and 7 bases, in that order; junction bases with no gene match: 0. CDR3 nucleotides: TGTGCCAGCAGTTACGACAGGGGTGGCTACACCTTC. It translates to CASSYDRGGYTF.

The rearrangement joins TRBV7-9 to TRBJ2-7; 8 bases are a match to TRBD1. With V trimmed by 4 bases and J by 5 bases, 7 bases remained unmatched. This CDR3 is 14 amino acids long. Germline CDR1 SEHNR, CDR2 FQNEAQ (reference sequence). The CDR3 here is CASSWAGGTDEQYF. The CDR3, as DNA: TGTGCCAGCAGCTGGGCAGGGGGCACCGACGAGCAGTACTTC.

This clonotype was seen repeatedly, ten times or more. The V gene is TRBV29-1, the J gene TRBJ2-3; 8 bases agree with TRBD1. Trimming removed 6 bases from V and 6 bases from J; junction bases left unmatched: 8. The CDR3 is made up of 13 amino acids. The V gene's germline CDR1 is SQVTM and CDR2 ANQGSEA. The CDR3 nucleotides are TGCAGCGTCTCGACAGGGGCCGTGGATACGCAGTATTTT. Translated: CSVSTGAVDTQYF.

The chain couples TRBV28 to TRBJ1-1; D gene ambiguous. V gave up 1 base and J gave up 1 base, with 7 bases separating them. The CDR3 spans 14 residues. Germline V gives CDR1 MDHEN, CDR2 SYDVKM. CDR3 DNA: TGTGCCAGCAGTTTATTTGGACGGAACACTGAAGCTTTCTTT. Translated, it gives CASSLFGRNTEAFF.

This clonotype came up many times. The chain couples TRBV27 to TRBJ2-7; 8 nucleotides match TRBD2. V was pared by 8 bases and J by 6 bases, with 15 bases of the junction left unmatched. Germline assignment: CDR1 MNHEY and CDR2 SMNVEV (reference sequence). This CDR3 region has 15 residues. The CDR3 region is CASCGRGSGGCEQYF. CDR3 in DNA: TGTGCCAGCTGTGGAAGGGGCTCGGGAGGGTGCGAGCAGTACTTC.

CDR3 in amino acids: CSVSPDPHNEQFF. Written as DNA, the CDR3 is TGCAGCGTTAGTCCCGACCCACACAATGAGCAGTTCTTC. The chain couples TRBV29-1 to TRBJ2-1; the D is unclear. This CDR3 has 13 amino acids. Per germline, CDR1 SQVTM and CDR2 ANQGSEA. V was trimmed by 5 bases and J by 5 bases, leaving 13 bases between them.

This clonotype was seen a few times. The gene calls are TRBV2 and TRBJ2-1; maybe TRBD2 (5 bases). Germline loops: CDR1 SNHLY, CDR2 FYNNEI. The V gene lost 3 bases and the J gene lost 3 bases, with 9 bases spanning the gap. The CDR3 is 14 amino acids. In nucleotides, the CDR3 is TGTGCCAGCAGTGACGGTACTAGCTACAATGAGCAGTTCTTC. This encodes CASSDGTSYNEQFF.